This T cell receptor (beta chain) was identified during a study of shared clonotypes between healthy human individuals. Looking at the study overall: Each donor's CD8 memory used one plate, CD8 naive two, each CD4 subset three. The study's findings and limits: It was the few donors that limited the genetic and exposure-history diversity represented. Rarefaction curves obtained for sorted subsets showed sequencing incomplete despite large depth. All-four-donor shared clonotypes had higher generation probabilities than non-shared clonotypes did.

The CDR3 runs to 12 residues. The germline V gene encodes CDR1 MDHEN and CDR2 SYDVKM. The method was immunoSEQ multiplex PCR; TCRdb's version includes in-frame clones alone and lacks a portion of them. The data show more than 2,000,000 clones, approximately 95% seen once. This clone was seen a single time. The antigen is not known. Relative to the germline gene, one junction end is altered; a read error may explain this. The sequence derives from a man aged 18 to 30 in good health. Some clones in this sample may be carry-over from other donors' samples. The sample was naive CD4+ T cells from PBMCs. The subset was: CD45RA+ positively selected. The chain couples TRBV28 to TRBJ1-1; no clear D gene. CDR3 residues: CVSLERDTEAFF. The CDR3 coding sequence is TGTGTCAGCCTGGAACGGGACACTGAAGCTTTCTTT.